The 14 T cell receptor beta chains below were found in one sample sequenced in a study of technical replicates of blood from a handful of donors. Repertoires were generated with immunoSEQ multiplex PCR, while TCRdb's copy carries only in-frame clones and drops some. The profile shows more than 65,000 clones, less than 95% of them singletons. The sample was T cells isolated from PBMCs. The receptors were sampled from a human donor in good health.

This chain links TRBV30 with TRBJ1-1; 7 bases match TRBD1. The CDR3 consists of 13 residues. Germline V gene lookup returns CDR1 GTSNPN and CDR2 SVGIG (reference sequence). The trim removed 5 bases at V and 5 bases at J, leaving 8 bases unmatched. Here the CDR3 DNA reads TGTGCCTGGGTGCCGGGACAGAGTACTGAAGCTTTCTTT. As protein: CAWVPGQSTEAFF.

This rearrangement joins TRBV23-1 to TRBJ2-2, with TRBD2 identical over 12 bases. TRBV23-1 is filed as an ORF, its function uncertain. This CDR3 has 19 amino acids. Losses at the gene ends were 8 bases for V and 1 base for J; bases not matched to a gene: 14. The CDR3 protein is CASRRGKTSGSGNTGELFF. Here the CDR3 DNA reads TGCGCCAGCCGAAGGGGTAAGACTAGCGGGAGCGGGAACACCGGGGAGCTGTTTTTT.

This clone was counted a single time. J is TRBJ1-5 and V is TRBV7-9; 7 bases match TRBD1. Germline-derived CDR1 and CDR2 are SEHNR and FQNEAQ (reference sequence). V trimming: 5 bases; J trimming: 4 bases; junction bases outside the gene matches: 14. This CDR3 contains 17 residues. The DNA for the CDR3 is TGTGCCAGCAGCCCCGACAGGGATAAGGGCTTTAATCAGCCCCAGCATTTT. This sequence encodes CASSPDRDKGFNQPQHF.

V usage is TRBV7-9 and J usage is TRBJ2-3; 10 nucleotides match TRBD2. CDR1 SEHNR and CDR2 FQNEAQ come from the germline V gene (reference sequence). J gave up 5 bases and V 5 bases, and 16 bases lay outside the gene matches. The CDR3 has 18 residues. In DNA form, the CDR3 reads TGTGCCAGCAGCCGTACGGTTGAAGCGGGAGGGTCCGGAGATACGCAGTATTTT. Its protein is CASSRTVEAGGSGDTQYF. The complete variable domain, with remaining parts taken from reference TRBV7-9 and TRBJ2-3, reads DTGVSQNPRHKITKRGQNVTFRCDPISEHNRLYWYRQTLGQGPEFLTYFQNEAQLEKSRLLSDRFSAERPKGSFSTLEIQRTEQGDSAMYLCASSRTVEAGGSGDTQYFGPGTRLTVL.

The chain couples TRBV21-1 to TRBJ2-3; the listed D gene, TRBD1, was not tested against the DNA. TRBV21-1 is recorded as a pseudogene. The length of the CDR3 is 19 residues. CDR3 amino acids: CASSKQRQGRKVVTDTQYF. The CDR3 nucleotides are TGTGCCAGCAGCAAACAGAGACAGGGGAGGAAAGTCGTAACTGATACGCAGTATTTT.

The chain recombines TRBV7-9 with TRBJ1-4; TRBD1 is a possible D gene (6 bases). The V end lost 8 bases, the J end lost 5 bases, and 12 bases lay between the germline ends. This CDR3 contains 13 residues. The V gene's germline CDR1 is SEHNR and CDR2 FQNEAQ (reference sequence). The CDR3 nucleotides read TGTGCCAGCCACGGACAGTCCAATGAAAAACTGTTTTTT. It encodes CASHGQSNEKLFF.

The CDR3 here is CASSSQRGGRDEQFF. CDR3 sequence (DNA): TGTGCCAGTAGTTCCCAGCGGGGGGGCCGGGATGAGCAGTTCTTC. The chain carries TRBV19 and TRBJ2-1; TRBD2 matches 10 bases. The CDR3 runs to 15 residues. The V gene end was trimmed by 5 bases and the J gene end by 8 bases; junction bases not matched to a gene: 9. Germline CDR1 and CDR2: LNHDA and SQIVND (reference sequence).

The chain uses TRBV11-2 and TRBJ2-1; D is ambiguous. This CDR3 contains 13 residues. Germline assignment: CDR1 SGHAT and CDR2 FQNNGV. V lost 5 bases, J lost 13 bases, and 18 bases lay in between. The CDR3 DNA follows: TGTGCCAGCAGCCCACTTCGGCTAGACGAACAGTTCTTC. The encoded protein is CASSPLRLDEQFF.

This sequence joins TRBV4-1 and TRBJ1-1, with D possibly being TRBD1 (5 bases). Germline V gene data show CDR1 as MGHRA and CDR2 as YSYEKL. Deletions cut 3 bases from V and 4 bases from J, with 12 bases between. The CDR3 covers 14 residues. The CDR3 region is CASSQGPTATEAFF. The DNA of the CDR3 is TGCGCCAGCAGCCAGGGGCCGACAGCCACTGAAGCTTTCTTT.

This chain links TRBV4-2 with TRBJ1-1, with D unclear. V lost 0 bases and J 4 bases, leaving 12 bases between the germline ends. Per the germline V gene, CDR1 is LGHNA and CDR2 is YNFKEQ. The CDR3 is 15 amino acids. DNA of the CDR3: TGTGCCAGCAGCCAAGAGTCCGGGAGAGGCACTGAAGCTTTCTTT. This encodes CASSQESGRGTEAFF.

DNA of the CDR3: TGCGCCAGCAGCCAAGGTGATGCGGAGACAGGGAAAGGATGGGGCTCGGGCACTGAAGCTTTCTTT. Translating gives CASSQGDAETGKGWGSGTEAFF. This sequence joins TRBV4-1 and TRBJ1-1, with 7 bases lining up with TRBD1. The length of the CDR3 is 22 residues. The V gene end was trimmed by 1 base and the J gene end by 4 bases; junction bases not matched to a gene: 27. In germline, CDR1 is MGHRA, CDR2 YSYEKL.

The chain uses TRBV4-1 and TRBJ2-5; 8 bases match TRBD2. This CDR3 contains 15 residues. Per the germline V gene, CDR1 is MGHRA and CDR2 is YSYEKL. V lost 1 base and J lost 5; bases outside the gene matches: 6. The CDR3 sequence: CASSQVERGSETQYF. CDR3 sequence (DNA): TGCGCCAGCAGCCAAGTCGAGCGGGGGTCCGAGACCCAGTACTTC.

The V call is TRBV28, the J call TRBJ1-5, with 10 bases fitting TRBD1. The CDR3 contains 16 residues. Germline CDR1 is MDHEN and CDR2 is SYDVKM. The V segment lost 1 base and the J segment 9 bases; nucleotides outside the gene matches: 9. The CDR3 sequence is CASSLLGQGSSAPQHF. CDR3 bases: TGTGCCAGCAGTTTATTGGGACAGGGGTCCTCGGCGCCCCAGCATTTT.

The chain links TRBV5-5 to TRBJ2-7, with a weak D call TRBD1 (5 bases). Germline loops: CDR1 SGHKS, CDR2 YYEKEE (reference sequence). The ends were cut back, 0 bases at V and 2 bases at J, with 9 bases in the middle. The CDR3 is 14 amino acids. CDR3 sequence reads: CASSLAAGTYEQYF. The CDR3, as DNA: TGTGCCAGCAGCTTGGCGGCAGGGACCTACGAGCAGTACTTC. The full variable domain, rest sourced from reference TRBV5-5 and TRBJ2-7, is DAGVTQSPTHLIKTRGQQVTLRCSPISGHKSVSWYQQVLGQGPQFIFQYYEKEERGRGNFPDRFSARQFPNYSSELNVNALLLGDSALYLCASSLAAGTYEQYFGPGTRLTVT.